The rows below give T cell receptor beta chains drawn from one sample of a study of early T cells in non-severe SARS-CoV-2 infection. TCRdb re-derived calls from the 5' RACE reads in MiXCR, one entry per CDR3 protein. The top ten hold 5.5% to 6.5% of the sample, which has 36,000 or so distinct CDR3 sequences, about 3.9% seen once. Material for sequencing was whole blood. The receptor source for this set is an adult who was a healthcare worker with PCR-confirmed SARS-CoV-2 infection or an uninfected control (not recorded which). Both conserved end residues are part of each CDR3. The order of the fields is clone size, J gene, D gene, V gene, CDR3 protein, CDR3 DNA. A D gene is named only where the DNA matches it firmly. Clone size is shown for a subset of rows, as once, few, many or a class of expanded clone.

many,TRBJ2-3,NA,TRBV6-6,CASIPRAEGTDTQYF,TGTGCCAGCATTCCTCGGGCCGAGGGGACAGATACGCAGTATTTT
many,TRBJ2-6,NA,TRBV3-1,CASSHLPGANVLTF,TGTGCCAGCAGCCACCTACCCGGGGCCAACGTCCTGACTTTC
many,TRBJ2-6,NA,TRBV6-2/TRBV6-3,CASSYVGFSGANVLTF,TGTGCCAGCAGTTACGTCGGGTTCTCTGGGGCCAACGTCCTGACTTTC
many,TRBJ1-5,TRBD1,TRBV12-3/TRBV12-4,CASSQTGANQPQHF,TGTGCCAGCAGCCAGACAGGGGCCAATCAGCCCCAGCATTTT
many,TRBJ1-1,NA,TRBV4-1,CASSQDLSLSRNTEAFF,TGCGCCAGCAGCCAAGACCTCTCCCTCAGTCGGAACACTGAAGCTTTCTTT
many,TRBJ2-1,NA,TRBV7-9,CASSPFDEQFF,TGTGCCAGCAGCCCGTTCGATGAGCAGTTCTTC
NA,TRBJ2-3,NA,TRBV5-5,CASSLRVFTDTQYF,TGTGCCAGCAGCTTGCGCGTCTTCACAGATACGCAGTATTTT
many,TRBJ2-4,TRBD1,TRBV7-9,CASSLATGVAKNIQYF,TGTGCCAGCAGCTTAGCCACAGGGGTAGCCAAAAACATTCAGTACTTC
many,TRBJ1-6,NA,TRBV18,CASSPPSGNNSPLHF,TGTGCCAGCTCACCACCATCAGGGAATAATTCACCCCTCCACTTT
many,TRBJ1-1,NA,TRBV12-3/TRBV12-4,CASSLGAGRNTEAFF,TGTGCCAGCAGTTTAGGTGCAGGACGGAACACTGAAGCTTTCTTT
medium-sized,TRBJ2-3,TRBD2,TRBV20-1,CSAHPGAGGSDTQYF,TGCAGCGCTCACCCCGGGGCGGGAGGATCAGATACGCAGTATTTT
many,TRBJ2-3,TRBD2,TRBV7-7,CASSGGTSGRDADTQYF,TGTGCTAGCAGCGGGGGGACTAGCGGGAGGGATGCAGATACGCAGTATTTT
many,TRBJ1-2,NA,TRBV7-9,CASSPTQFGRLYGYTF,TGTGCCAGCAGCCCGACCCAATTTGGGCGTCTATATGGCTACACCTTC
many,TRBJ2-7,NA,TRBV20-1,CSARWGPGEQYF,TGCAGTGCTAGGTGGGGGCCGGGGGAGCAGTACTTC
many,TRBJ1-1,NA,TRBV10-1,CASSESGRTAEAFF,TGCGCCAGCAGTGAGTCAGGACGGACAGCTGAAGCTTTCTTT
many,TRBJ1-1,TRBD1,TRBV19,CASSIGRGLMNTEAFF,TGTGCCAGTAGTATCGGCAGGGGGCTAATGAACACTGAAGCTTTCTTT